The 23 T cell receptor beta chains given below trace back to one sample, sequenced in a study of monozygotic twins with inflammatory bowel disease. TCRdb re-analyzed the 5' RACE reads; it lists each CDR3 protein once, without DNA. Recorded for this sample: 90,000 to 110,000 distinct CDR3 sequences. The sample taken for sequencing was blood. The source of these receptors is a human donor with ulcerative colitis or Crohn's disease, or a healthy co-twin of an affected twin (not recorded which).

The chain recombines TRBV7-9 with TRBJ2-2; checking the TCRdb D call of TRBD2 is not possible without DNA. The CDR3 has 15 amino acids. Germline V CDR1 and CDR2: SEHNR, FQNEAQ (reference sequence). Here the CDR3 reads CASSPRTSESGELFF.

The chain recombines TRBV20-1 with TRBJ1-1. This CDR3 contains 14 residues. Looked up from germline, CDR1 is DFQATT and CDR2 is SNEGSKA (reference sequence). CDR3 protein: CSARDGQTVTEAFF.

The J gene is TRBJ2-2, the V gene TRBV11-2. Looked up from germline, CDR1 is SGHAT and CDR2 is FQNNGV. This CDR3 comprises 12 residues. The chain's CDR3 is CASSPQLGELFF.

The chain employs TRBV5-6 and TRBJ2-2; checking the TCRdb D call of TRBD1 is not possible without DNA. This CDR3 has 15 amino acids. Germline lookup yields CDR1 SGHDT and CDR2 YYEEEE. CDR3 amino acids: CASSLGDPYTGELFF.

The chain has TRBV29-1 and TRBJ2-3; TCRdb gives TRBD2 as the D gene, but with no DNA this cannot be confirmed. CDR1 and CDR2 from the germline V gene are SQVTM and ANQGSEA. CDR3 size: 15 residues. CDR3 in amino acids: CSVQPRGHSTDTQYF.

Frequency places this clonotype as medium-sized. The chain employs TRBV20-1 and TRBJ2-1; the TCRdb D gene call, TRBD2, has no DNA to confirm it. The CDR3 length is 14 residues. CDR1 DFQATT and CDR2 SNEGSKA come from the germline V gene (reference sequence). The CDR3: CSALASSAYNEQFF.

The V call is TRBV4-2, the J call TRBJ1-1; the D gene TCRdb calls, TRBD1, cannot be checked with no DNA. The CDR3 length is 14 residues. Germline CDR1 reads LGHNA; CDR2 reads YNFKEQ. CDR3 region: CASSQVGENTEAFF.

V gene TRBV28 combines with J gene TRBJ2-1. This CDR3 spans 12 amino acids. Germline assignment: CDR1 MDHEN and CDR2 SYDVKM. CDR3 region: CASSETYNEQFF.

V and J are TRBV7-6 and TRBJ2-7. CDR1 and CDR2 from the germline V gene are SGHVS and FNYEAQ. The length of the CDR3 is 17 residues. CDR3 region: CASSPSAYAGASYEQYF.

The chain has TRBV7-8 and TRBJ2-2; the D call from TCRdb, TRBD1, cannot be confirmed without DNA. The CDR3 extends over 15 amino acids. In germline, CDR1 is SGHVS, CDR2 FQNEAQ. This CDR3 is CASSITGQYTGELFF.

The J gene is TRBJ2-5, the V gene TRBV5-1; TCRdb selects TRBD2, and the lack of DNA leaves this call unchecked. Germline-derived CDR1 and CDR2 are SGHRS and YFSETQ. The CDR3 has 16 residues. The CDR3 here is CASSLVRGLGQETQYF.

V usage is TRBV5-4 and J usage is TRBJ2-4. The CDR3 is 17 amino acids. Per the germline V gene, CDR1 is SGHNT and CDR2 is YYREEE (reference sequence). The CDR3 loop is CASSLGGTVSSQKTQYF.

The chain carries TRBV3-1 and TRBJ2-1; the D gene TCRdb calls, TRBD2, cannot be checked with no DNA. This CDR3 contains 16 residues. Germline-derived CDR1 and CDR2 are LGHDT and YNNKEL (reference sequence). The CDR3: CASSRAGTSGNNEQFF.

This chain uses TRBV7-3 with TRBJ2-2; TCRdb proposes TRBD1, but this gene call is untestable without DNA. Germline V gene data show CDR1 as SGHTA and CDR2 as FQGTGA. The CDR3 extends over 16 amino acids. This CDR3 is CASSPQGAQNTGELFF.

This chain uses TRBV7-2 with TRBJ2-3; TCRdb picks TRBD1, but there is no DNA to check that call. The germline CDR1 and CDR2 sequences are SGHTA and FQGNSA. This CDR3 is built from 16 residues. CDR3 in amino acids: CASSFRVAGARDTQYF.

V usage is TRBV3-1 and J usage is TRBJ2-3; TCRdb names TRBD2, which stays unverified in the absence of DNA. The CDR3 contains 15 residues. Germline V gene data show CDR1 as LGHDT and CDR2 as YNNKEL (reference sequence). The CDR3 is CASSQDGLAGRTQYF.

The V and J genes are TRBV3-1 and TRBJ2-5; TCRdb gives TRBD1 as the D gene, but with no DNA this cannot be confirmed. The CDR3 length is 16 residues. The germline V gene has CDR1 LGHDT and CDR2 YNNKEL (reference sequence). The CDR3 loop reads CASSHWDRGGRETQYF.

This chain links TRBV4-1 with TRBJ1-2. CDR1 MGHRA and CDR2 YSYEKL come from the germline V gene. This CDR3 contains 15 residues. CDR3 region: CASSQEATGLSGYTF.

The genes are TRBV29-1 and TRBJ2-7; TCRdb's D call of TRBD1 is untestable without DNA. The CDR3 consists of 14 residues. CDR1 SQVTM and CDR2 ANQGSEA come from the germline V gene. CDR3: CSVLPGQGAYEQYF.

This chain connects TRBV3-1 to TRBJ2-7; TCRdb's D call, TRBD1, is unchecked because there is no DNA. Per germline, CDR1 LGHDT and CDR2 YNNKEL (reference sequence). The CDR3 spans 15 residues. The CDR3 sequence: CASSQEVTGAYEQYF.

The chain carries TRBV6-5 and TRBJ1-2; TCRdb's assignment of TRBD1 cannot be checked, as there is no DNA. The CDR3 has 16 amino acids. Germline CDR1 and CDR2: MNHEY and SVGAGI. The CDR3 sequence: CASSYDSRGRSYGYTF.

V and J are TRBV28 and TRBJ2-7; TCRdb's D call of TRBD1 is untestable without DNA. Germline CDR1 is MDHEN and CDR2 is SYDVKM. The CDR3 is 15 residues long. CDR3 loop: CASSLELGLAYEQYF.

This CDR3 is CASNPQDRAPGELFF. The chain uses TRBV5-1 and TRBJ2-2; TCRdb indicates TRBD1, and absent DNA this call remains unverified. Germline values: CDR1 SGHRS, CDR2 YFSETQ. The CDR3 has 15 residues.